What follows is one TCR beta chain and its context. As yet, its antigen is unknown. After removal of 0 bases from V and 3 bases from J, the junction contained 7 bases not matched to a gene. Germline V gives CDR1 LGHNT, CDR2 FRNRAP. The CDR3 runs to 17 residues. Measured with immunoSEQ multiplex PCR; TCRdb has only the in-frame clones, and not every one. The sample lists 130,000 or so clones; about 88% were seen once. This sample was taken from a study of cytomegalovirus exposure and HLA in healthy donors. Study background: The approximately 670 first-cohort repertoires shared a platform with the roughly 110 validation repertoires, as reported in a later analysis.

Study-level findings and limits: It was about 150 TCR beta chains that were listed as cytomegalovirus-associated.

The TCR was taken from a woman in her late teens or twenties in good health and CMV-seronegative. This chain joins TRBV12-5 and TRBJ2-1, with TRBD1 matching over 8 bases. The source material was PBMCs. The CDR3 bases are TGTGCTAGTGGTTTGGTACATGGGGACAGGTTCTACAATGAGCAGTTCTTC. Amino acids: CASGLVHGDRFYNEQFF.